Sequencing of this TCR beta chain was carried out in a study of human thymus T cells. All available leukocytes, rather than a set cell count, yielded the blood DNA. The CDR3 is made up of 14 amino acids. TCRdb's copy holds only in-frame clones and misses some; the assay was immunoSEQ multiplex PCR. The table has under 70,000 clones, approximately 95% seen once; the top ten hold under 7%. The specimen was blood. The sequence derives from a boy under three years old with a congenital heart defect but otherwise immunologically healthy. The gene calls are TRBV21-1 and TRBJ1-2; no DNA check was done on the table's D call, TRBD1. TRBV21-1 is shown as a pseudogene. The CDR3 sequence: CASSIRQGAVGYTF. For the CDR3, the DNA is TGTGCCAGCAGCATCAGACAGGGGGCTGTGGGCTACACCTTC.